Below, 2 T cell receptor beta chains from the same sample are listed, as sequenced in a study of CD8 T cells in Susac syndrome. Random hexamers primed reverse transcription of roughly 0.45 to 1 ug RNA. TCRdb ran MiXCR on the immunoSEQ multiplex PCR reads and lists one entry per CDR3 protein. The sample contains around 190,000 distinct CDR3 sequences, around 95% of which appear only once. The sequenced sample consisted of CD8+ T cells from PBMCs. The receptors were gathered from a human donor with multiple sclerosis.

The chain combines TRBV6-5 with TRBJ1-6; tentatively, D is TRBD1 (6 bases). The V end lost 2 bases, the J end lost 8 bases, and 10 bases lay between the germline ends. Per germline, CDR1 MNHEY and CDR2 SVGAGI. This CDR3 region has 14 residues. The CDR3 loop is CASSYPGVHSPLHF. CDR3 coding DNA: TGTGCCAGCAGTTACCCAGGGGTACATTCACCCCTCCACTTT.

The V gene is TRBV9, the J gene TRBJ2-1, with D unclear. The CDR3 loop spans 13 amino acids. V was clipped by 3 bases and J by 6 bases, with 10 bases between them. Germline assignment: CDR1 SGDLS and CDR2 YYNGEE. In DNA, the CDR3 is TGTGCCAGCAGCGCTCAGGTAACCAATGAGCAGTTCTTC. This translates into CASSAQVTNEQFF.